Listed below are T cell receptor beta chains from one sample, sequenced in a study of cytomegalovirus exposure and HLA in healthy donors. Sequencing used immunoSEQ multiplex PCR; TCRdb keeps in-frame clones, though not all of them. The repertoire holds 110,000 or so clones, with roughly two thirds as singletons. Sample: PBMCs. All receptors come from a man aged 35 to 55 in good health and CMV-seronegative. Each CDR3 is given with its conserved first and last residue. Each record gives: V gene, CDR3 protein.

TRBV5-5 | CASSLLHEGTDTQYF
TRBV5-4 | CASSLLGRGSPYEQYF
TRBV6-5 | CASRPGQGIYEQYF
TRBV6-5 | CASRGLAGYNEQFF
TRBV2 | CASGGVNSPLHF
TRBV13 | CASTRTSGGTYNEQFF
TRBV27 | CASRDASRGYTF
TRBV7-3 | CASSSQAGDNEQFF
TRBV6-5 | CASSYFGTGPTYEQYF
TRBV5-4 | CASSSPSSGANVLTF
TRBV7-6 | CASSLEAGTSYEQYF
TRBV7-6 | CASGELADLEYTGELFF
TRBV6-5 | CASRSTGFNEKLFF
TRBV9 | CASSVGTNNSPLHF
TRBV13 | CASSLGPTVEQYF
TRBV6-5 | CASSPRGNPLREQFF
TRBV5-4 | CASSLGSAGGDNEQFF
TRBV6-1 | CASRAETDSYEQYF
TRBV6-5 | CASSPADTQYF
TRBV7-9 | CASSSPGTGGLDTGELFF
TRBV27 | CASSPGTGNYGYTF
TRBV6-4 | CASSDPGGKNQPQHF
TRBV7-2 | CASSPTQGNYGYTF
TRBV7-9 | CASSVQGAEVDEQYF
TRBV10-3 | CAIGRESNQPQHF
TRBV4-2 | CASSQDGGADEKLFF
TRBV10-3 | CAITPGRPPNTGELFF
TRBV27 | CASSTTGRYTEAFF
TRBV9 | CASSAGTGISEQYF